One and the same sample provided the 29 T cell receptor beta chains below, sequenced in a study of patients and donors after allogeneic stem cell transplantation. In TCRdb, the RT-PCR reads were re-called with MiXCR into one record per CDR3 protein. This sample has about 70,000 distinct CDR3 sequences, with roughly 29% found just once. The specimen sequenced was blood, either unsorted or a sorted T cell fraction (not recorded which). These receptors all stem from a human donor who was either an allogeneic HSCT recipient or a stem cell or donor lymphocyte infusion donor (not recorded which). It is not recorded whose cells these are; they may come from a transplant donor.

A word on this clonotype: Sequence at one end of the junction differs from germline and may be a read error. This sequence joins TRBV7-7 and TRBJ2-1; possibly TRBD1 or TRBD2 for D (5 bases each). Per the germline V gene, CDR1 is SSHAT and CDR2 is FNYEAQ (reference sequence). This CDR3 region has 13 residues. The CDR3 loop reads CASSREIGNEQFF. Here the CDR3 DNA reads TGTGCTAGCAGCAGGGAGATCGGCAATGAGCAGTTCTTC.

In this sample, this clonotype turned up a few times. The chain couples TRBV7-9 to TRBJ2-2, with no clear D. Trimming shortened V by 7 bases and J by 1 base, and 10 bases separated the two germline ends. The CDR3 spans 14 residues. In germline, CDR1 is SEHNR, CDR2 FQNEAQ (reference sequence). This CDR3 reads CASTGSLNTGELFF. CDR3 DNA sequence: TGTGCCAGCACCGGGTCTTTGAACACCGGGGAGCTGTTTTTT.

The chain employs TRBV11-3 and TRBJ2-1; weak D call: TRBD1 (6 bases). V lost 1 base to trimming and J lost 5 bases, with 12 bases between them. The CDR3 runs to 15 residues. CDR1 SGHNT and CDR2 YENEEA come from the germline V gene. This chain's CDR3 is CASSLAGTYNNEQFF. CDR3 nucleotide sequence: TGTGCCAGCAGCTTAGCTGGGACATACAACAATGAGCAGTTCTTC.

The genes are TRBV12-3 or TRBV12-4 and TRBJ2-7; D is uncertain. With 5 bases removed from V and 3 bases from J, the gap between germline ends came to 11 bases. The CDR3 contains 13 residues. DNA for the CDR3: TGTGCCAGCAGTGAGGACGGAATCTACGAGCAGTACTTC. It encodes CASSEDGIYEQYF.

There are a few counts of this clonotype. The chain is built from TRBV3-1 and TRBJ2-7, with 13 bases matching TRBD2. The CDR3 sequence is 18 residues long. V dropped 1 base and J dropped 4; count of bases not matched to a gene: 10. Germline V lookup: CDR1 LGHDT, CDR2 YNNKEL (reference sequence). CDR3 region: CASSQGLAGGGRRYEQYF. CDR3 bases: TGTGCCAGCAGCCAAGGACTAGCGGGAGGAGGGCGCCGGTACGAGCAGTACTTC.

V gene TRBV11-1 combines with J gene TRBJ2-7, with D possibly TRBD1 on 5 matching bases. Germline CDR1 is SGHAT and CDR2 is FQDESV (reference sequence). The V gene lost 5 bases and the J gene lost 1 base, with 12 bases spanning the gap. The CDR3 has 14 amino acids. The DNA of the CDR3 is TGTGCCAGCAGCCTCAGGGTGGAGTCCTACGAGCAGTACTTC. Translation gives CASSLRVESYEQYF.

The gene calls are TRBV7-6 and TRBJ1-2, with 8 bases lining up with TRBD1. Germline CDR1 reads SGHVS; CDR2 reads FNYEAQ. This CDR3 has 18 amino acids. The trim removed 1 base at V and 7 bases at J, leaving 17 bases unmatched. In DNA, the CDR3 is TGTGCCAGCAGCTTAGTTCCCGGGACAGGTACTATAGAGGGTGGCTACACCTTC. This gives the protein CASSLVPGTGTIEGGYTF.

The chain carries TRBV9 and TRBJ2-2; TRBD1 matches at 7 bases. Trimming cost V 4 bases and J 6 bases; bases outside gene matches: 9. This CDR3 contains 15 residues. The germline V gene encodes CDR1 SGDLS and CDR2 YYNGEE. CDR3 bases: TGTGCCAGCAGCACCAGACAGGGTCGGTCCGGGGAGCTGTTTTTT. Its translation: CASSTRQGRSGELFF.

The gene calls are TRBV29-1 and TRBJ1-1; a possible D gene is TRBD1 (6 bases). The V end lost 7 bases, the J end lost 3 bases, and 15 bases lay between the germline ends. The CDR3 is 13 residues long. CDR1 is SQVTM, CDR2 ANQGSEA, per germline. In nucleotides, the CDR3 is TGCAGCGCCCTAGGGGGTTCTGACACTGAAGCTTTCTTT. Translating gives CSALGGSDTEAFF.

This chain joins TRBV21-1 and TRBJ2-1; the table's D call, TRBD1, was not checked against the DNA. TRBV21-1 is tagged as a pseudogene. CDR3 size: 14 residues. CDR3 sequence reads: CASIEGGRYNEQFF. DNA for the CDR3: TGTGCCAGCATCGAAGGGGGGCGCTACAATGAGCAGTTCTTC.

In the case of this clonotype: Since no conserved phenylalanine or tryptophan closes the CDR3, a read error is the likely cause. V usage is TRBV25-1 and J usage is TRBJ1-4; D is possibly TRBD1 (6 bases). This CDR3 comprises 15 residues. V was shortened by 1 base and J by 8 bases, with 14 bases between the two germline ends. Germline V CDR1 and CDR2: MGHDK, SYGVNS. The CDR3 sequence is CASSELGGRWEKLFL. As DNA, the CDR3 is TGTGCCAGCAGTGAATTGGGGGGGCGCTGGGAAAAACTGTTTTTG.

The chain links TRBV20-1 to TRBJ1-1, with a weak D call TRBD1 (5 bases). The CDR3 loop spans 13 amino acids. The germline V gene has CDR1 DFQATT and CDR2 SNEGSKA (reference sequence). V gave up 5 bases and J gave up 8 bases, with 18 bases separating them. The CDR3 DNA reads as TGCAGTGCTGAAGACAAGCGCTGGGGCGAAGCTTTCTTT. Translation gives CSAEDKRWGEAFF.

The genes are TRBV5-1 and TRBJ1-4, with D possibly matching TRBD1 (5 bases). Germline V lookup: CDR1 SGHRS, CDR2 YFSETQ. The CDR3 is 13 residues long. Between the trimmed V and J ends, which lost 0 bases and 5 bases, there was a span of 5 bases. The CDR3 DNA is TGCGCCAGCAGCTTGGGGGGGAATGAAAAACTGTTTTTT. Translating it yields CASSLGGNEKLFF.

This clonotype has just a few counts. The CDR3, as DNA: TGTGCCAGCAGTTTAGGGACGGCGGTTCGGGCTTTCTTT. This gives the protein CASSLGTAVRAFF. The rearrangement joins TRBV12-3 or TRBV12-4 to TRBJ1-1; D is ambiguous. This CDR3 region has 13 residues. V lost 1 base and J lost 11, with 14 bases in between.

V gene TRBV4-3 combines with J gene TRBJ2-5; TRBD2 is a possible D gene (6 bases). V lost 1 base to trimming and J lost 5 bases, with 17 bases between them. Germline V gene sequence: CDR1 LGHNA, CDR2 YSLEER. This CDR3 has 16 amino acids. The DNA of the CDR3 is TGCGCCAGCAGCCAAGGGAGGGGACTCAGCGGGGAGACCCAGTACTTC. It specifies CASSQGRGLSGETQYF.

The chain employs TRBV12-3 or TRBV12-4 and TRBJ2-1; possible D gene TRBD2, 5 bases. The CDR3 length is 16 residues. V lost 4 bases, J lost 4 bases, and 17 bases lay in between. The CDR3 loop reads CASSSSKREKYNEQFF. The DNA for the CDR3 is TGTGCCAGCAGTTCCTCGAAGAGGGAGAAGTACAATGAGCAGTTCTTC.

V and J are TRBV7-2 and TRBJ1-1; D remains unclear. Germline assignment: CDR1 SGHTA and CDR2 FQGNSA. CDR3 length equals 14 residues. V shed 0 bases and J shed 1 base, with 6 bases lying between them. The CDR3 nucleotides read TGTGCCAGCAGCTTAGCGCGGGCGAACACTGAAGCTTTCTTT. Encoded protein: CASSLARANTEAFF.

Only a few counts were recorded for this clonotype. The chain is built from TRBV7-9 and TRBJ2-1, with D uncertain. V dropped 5 bases and J dropped 7 bases, with 15 bases sitting between them. The CDR3 has 14 amino acids. The germline V gene has CDR1 SEHNR and CDR2 FQNEAQ (reference sequence). DNA for the CDR3: TGTGCCAGCAGCCGACCGTTAGTCACTAATGAGCAGTTCTTC. As protein: CASSRPLVTNEQFF.

This clonotype was found a few times. The V and J genes are TRBV6-5 and TRBJ1-1; 7 positions agree with TRBD1. Germline CDR1 is MNHEY and CDR2 is SVGAGI. With V trimmed by 3 bases and J by 7 bases, 11 bases remained unmatched. The CDR3 runs 15 residues. CDR3 loop: CASSYRLGQNVEAFF. CDR3 nucleotide sequence: TGTGCCAGCAGTTATAGGTTGGGACAGAACGTTGAAGCTTTCTTT.

The genes are TRBV20-1 and TRBJ2-4, with D perhaps TRBD1 (6 bases). V lost 3 bases and J 6 bases, leaving 24 bases between the germline ends. Germline CDR1 and CDR2: DFQATT and SNEGSKA (reference sequence). The CDR3 extends over 17 amino acids. The CDR3: CSARSPQGSVLVNIQYF. For the CDR3, the DNA is TGCAGTGCTAGGTCACCCCAGGGGTCCGTCTTGGTAAACATTCAGTACTTC.

This clonotype was counted between two and nine times. The chain is built from TRBV2 and TRBJ2-7; D may be TRBD1 or TRBD2 (5 bases each). CDR1 is SNHLY and CDR2 is FYNNEI in the germline V gene. V lost 8 bases and J lost 2, with 7 bases in between. This CDR3 has 11 amino acids. Here the CDR3 DNA reads TGTGCCAGCCTGGGACCCTACGAGCAGTACTTC. It specifies CASLGPYEQYF.

In its sample, this clonotype was seen a few times. This sequence joins TRBV5-1 and TRBJ1-6; 11 nucleotides match TRBD1. From germline, CDR1 is SGHRS and CDR2 YFSETQ. This CDR3 is built from 16 residues. V was pared by 0 bases and J by 7 bases, with 3 bases of the junction left unmatched. The CDR3 DNA follows: TGCGCCAGCAGCTTGGTGGACAGGGGGCTCAATTCACCCCTCCACTTT. This encodes CASSLVDRGLNSPLHF.

This clonotype appeared a few times. V is TRBV6-2 or TRBV6-3 and J is TRBJ1-1; D is possibly TRBD1 (6 bases). The germline V gene has CDR1 MNHEY and CDR2 SVGEGT. Trimming removed 6 bases at V and 1 base at J, with 21 bases between. The CDR3 length is 17 residues. CDR3 DNA: TGTGCCAGCAGGGAATCGAGGTGGGGGGCGTCGAACACTGAAGCTTTCTTT. This encodes CASRESRWGASNTEAFF.

V usage is TRBV7-9 and J usage is TRBJ1-1; D is undetermined. Germline V gene data show CDR1 as SEHNR and CDR2 as FQNEAQ (reference sequence). The CDR3 runs to 16 residues. V was pared by 1 base and J by 0 bases, with 12 bases between. The CDR3 here is CASSLGIYVMNTEAFF. DNA for the CDR3: TGTGCCAGCAGCTTAGGCATATACGTCATGAACACTGAAGCTTTCTTT.

The gene calls are TRBV6-5 and TRBJ2-1; TRBD1 might be the D (6 bases). The CDR3 runs to 13 residues. Germline lookup yields CDR1 MNHEY and CDR2 SVGAGI. Trimming took off 3 bases at V and 9 bases at J, with 12 bases between the two ends. The CDR3 nucleotides read TGTGCCAGCAGTTATAGCGAAGGGGGTGAGCAGTTCTTC. It encodes CASSYSEGGEQFF.

V is TRBV18 and J is TRBJ2-3; 10 bases align to TRBD1. This CDR3 comprises 16 residues. The J segment lost 6 bases and the V segment lost 0 bases, leaving 6 bases of the junction unmatched. The germline CDR1 and CDR2 sequences are KGHSH and LQKENI. This chain's CDR3 is CASSPPWGQGYDTQYF. The CDR3 region has the DNA TGTGCCAGCTCACCACCGTGGGGACAGGGGTATGATACGCAGTATTTT.

This clonotype came up a few times. One end of the junction varies from germline; a read error may be responsible. This sequence joins TRBV12-3 or TRBV12-4 and TRBJ2-6; D uncertain. This CDR3 is built from 12 residues. The CDR3 nucleotides are TGTGCCAGCAGTTCCCGGGCCAGCGTCCTGACTTTC. Amino acids: CASSSRASVLTF.

The V gene is TRBV28, the J gene TRBJ2-3; 9 bases fit TRBD1. V lost 3 bases to trimming and J lost 4 bases; unmatched junction nucleotides: 5. CDR1 and CDR2 from the germline V gene are MDHEN and SYDVKM. The CDR3 extends over 15 amino acids. CDR3 coding DNA: TGTGCCAGCAGTTTCCGGGACAGGGCGCCAGATACGCAGTATTTT. It translates to CASSFRDRAPDTQYF.

The chain joins TRBV30 to TRBJ1-2, with D tentatively TRBD1 (6 bases). This CDR3 spans 13 amino acids. Germline V gives CDR1 GTSNPN, CDR2 SVGIG (reference sequence). V lost 6 bases and J lost 1, with 12 bases in between. The CDR3 coding sequence is TGTGCCTGCCCTAGGGGGGATAACTATGGCTACACCTTC. Protein sequence: CACPRGDNYGYTF.